The 21 T cell receptor beta chains below all came from one sample that was sequenced in a study of cytomegalovirus exposure and HLA in healthy donors. The PCR employed 60 Vbeta primers together with 13 Jbeta primers. Sequenced by immunoSEQ multiplex PCR; TCRdb stores in-frame clones only, minus some. The record lists approximately 140,000 clones, of which the ten most abundant hold 1.5% to 1.8%. Sequencing was performed on PBMCs. The source is a woman aged 40 to 55 in good health and CMV-seronegative.

V is TRBV2 and J is TRBJ2-6; tentatively, D is TRBD1 (6 bases). Germline lookup yields CDR1 SNHLY and CDR2 FYNNEI. The CDR3 contains 17 residues. The ends were cut back, 1 base at V and 0 bases at J, with 10 bases in the middle. CDR3 protein: CASSEDRALSGANVLTF. DNA for the CDR3: TGTGCCAGCAGTGAAGACAGGGCTCTCTCTGGGGCCAACGTCCTGACTTTC.

In DNA form, the CDR3 reads TGTGCCAGCAGCTTAGAGGAAGGGAGGGCTAATTCACCCCTCCACTTT. Translating it yields CASSLEEGRANSPLHF. The V call is TRBV7-2, the J call TRBJ1-6; D gene ambiguous. This CDR3 has 16 residues. Germline loops: CDR1 SGHTA, CDR2 FQGNSA. Trimming cost V 1 base and J 6 bases, with 13 bases left between them. The full variable domain, with the rest looked up from reference TRBV7-2 and TRBJ1-6, is GAGVSQSPSNKVTEKGKDVELRCDPISGHTALYWYRQSLGQGLEFLIYFQGNSAPDKSGLPSDRFSAERTGGSVSTLTIQRTQQEDSAVYLCASSLEEGRANSPLHFGNGTRLTVT.

The V call is TRBV4-1, the J call TRBJ1-1; possible D gene TRBD1, 6 bases. This CDR3 is 14 amino acids long. Deletions cut 5 bases from V and 4 bases from J, with 14 bases between. Germline CDR1 is MGHRA and CDR2 is YSYEKL. The CDR3 nucleotides are TGCGCCAGCAGCACATCGTGGGGGCGCACTGAAGCTTTCTTT. Translated: CASSTSWGRTEAFF.

Concerning this clone itself: The same CDR3 also results from other DNA sequences found in this sample. The V and J genes are TRBV9 and TRBJ1-1, with D tentatively TRBD1 (6 bases). Germline CDR1 reads SGDLS; CDR2 reads YYNGEE. The germline V and J ends were trimmed by 0 bases and 5 bases, with 20 bases remaining between them. This CDR3 is built from 17 residues. The CDR3 loop is CASSVEGRGIRSTEAFF. Written as DNA, the CDR3 is TGTGCCAGCAGCGTAGAAGGGAGGGGGATACGAAGTACTGAAGCTTTCTTT.

The chain couples TRBV11-2 to TRBJ2-5; TRBD2 is a possible D gene (6 bases). The CDR3 runs 13 residues. The V and J ends lost 2 bases and 5 bases respectively, with 9 bases between them. Germline values: CDR1 SGHAT, CDR2 FQNNGV. This CDR3 reads CASSLRAGETQYF. CDR3 bases: TGTGCCAGCAGCTTACGCGCGGGGGAGACCCAGTACTTC.

The chain joins TRBV6-1 to TRBJ2-7; no reliable D call. V dropped 7 bases and J dropped 0 bases, with 7 bases sitting between them. The length of the CDR3 is 12 residues. Germline-derived CDR1 and CDR2 are MNHNS and SASEGT. CDR3 DNA sequence: TGTGCCAGCACTCACAACTCCTACGAGCAGTACTTC. Translation gives CASTHNSYEQYF.

The CDR3 bases are TGTGCCAGCAGCAGGGAATCACAAGAGACCCAGTACTTC. Its protein product is CASSRESQETQYF. The rearrangement uses TRBV2 and TRBJ2-5, with D possibly matching TRBD1 (5 bases). The CDR3 spans 13 residues. Germline loops: CDR1 SNHLY, CDR2 FYNNEI. V was clipped by 6 bases and J by 2 bases, with 10 bases between them.

CDR3 nucleotide sequence: TGTGCCAGCAGCTACGAGGGGGGGCCCAGAAACACCATATATTTT. This gives the protein CASSYEGGPRNTIYF. The chain couples TRBV11-2 to TRBJ1-3; D perhaps matches TRBD1 (6 bases). Trimming removed 4 bases from V and 5 bases from J, with 15 bases in between. The germline V gene has CDR1 SGHAT and CDR2 FQNNGV. This CDR3 is 15 amino acids long.

The gene calls are TRBV11-3 and TRBJ1-2, with D possibly being TRBD1 (5 bases). V shed 1 base and J shed 6 bases, with 15 bases lying between them. Per germline, CDR1 SGHNT and CDR2 YENEEA. The CDR3 is made up of 15 amino acids. CDR3 bases: TGTGCCAGCAGCTTAGGGTGGCAGGGTGGTAATGGCTACACCTTC. It encodes CASSLGWQGGNGYTF.

This sequence joins TRBV5-1 and TRBJ2-2; possible D gene TRBD2, 5 bases. CDR1 and CDR2 (germline): SGHRS, YFSETQ. The V end was cut by 3 bases, the J end by 6 bases, with 12 bases between. This CDR3 contains 14 residues. CDR3 loop: CASSWVRDSGELFF. DNA for the CDR3: TGCGCCAGCAGCTGGGTGAGGGATTCCGGGGAGCTGTTTTTT. The entire variable domain, with the rest obtained from reference TRBV5-1 and TRBJ2-2, is as follows: KAGVTQTPRYLIKTRGQQVTLSCSPISGHRSVSWYQQTPGQGLQFLFEYFSETQRNKGNFPGRFSGRQFSNSRSEMNVSTLELGDSALYLCASSWVRDSGELFFGEGSRLTVL.

The genes are TRBV6-5 and TRBJ1-2; D possibly corresponds to TRBD1 (6 bases). Between the trimmed V and J ends, which lost 7 bases and 7 bases, there was a span of 19 bases. CDR1 is MNHEY and CDR2 is SVGAGI in the germline V gene. The CDR3 totals 14 residues. CDR3 DNA: TGTGCCAGCAATTCCAGGCAGGGGCAGGTTGGCTACACCTTC. Protein sequence: CASNSRQGQVGYTF.

CDR3 residues: CASSPRGRTDTQYF. The CDR3 DNA follows: TGTGCCAGCAGCCCGCGGGGGCGCACAGATACGCAGTATTTT. V is TRBV6-6 and J is TRBJ2-3, with D perhaps TRBD2 (7 bases). The CDR3 is 14 amino acids. Trimming pared 6 bases from V and 1 base from J, leaving 11 bases between. From germline, CDR1 is MNHNY and CDR2 SVGAGI (reference sequence).

The chain uses TRBV5-1 and TRBJ2-3; D is ambiguous. Germline CDR1 is SGHRS and CDR2 is YFSETQ. The CDR3 consists of 16 residues. The germline V and J ends were trimmed by 0 bases and 0 bases, with 11 bases remaining between them. This CDR3 is CASSLGGLSSTDTQYF. Here the CDR3 DNA reads TGCGCCAGCAGCTTGGGCGGCCTATCTAGCACAGATACGCAGTATTTT.

Points on this clone: At one boundary the junction diverges from the germline segment, which might be a read error. V usage is TRBV29-1 and J usage is TRBJ1-2; possibly TRBD1 for D (5 bases). Per the germline V gene, CDR1 is SQVTM and CDR2 is ANQGSEA. The length of the CDR3 is 12 residues. The CDR3 sequence is CSVEGTTNGYTF. CDR3 DNA: TGCAGCGTCGAAGGGACGACTAATGGCTACACCTTC.

The V gene is TRBV6-6, the J gene TRBJ2-1; 7 positions match TRBD1. This CDR3 is built from 15 residues. Germline CDR1 MNHNY, CDR2 SVGAGI (reference sequence). The V and J ends lost 7 bases and 8 bases, in that order; junction bases with no gene match: 14. CDR3 sequence reads: CASTPNVRQGDEQFF. The CDR3 coding sequence is TGTGCCAGCACCCCGAACGTCAGACAGGGCGATGAGCAGTTCTTC.

The chain has TRBV7-2 and TRBJ1-1; D not resolved. The CDR3 runs 14 residues. Trimming took 3 bases from V and 4 from J, leaving 12 bases between them. CDR1 SGHTA and CDR2 FQGNSA come from the germline V gene. CDR3 sequence reads: CASSFTLGSTEAFF. The DNA for the CDR3 is TGTGCCAGCAGCTTCACCCTCGGGTCCACTGAAGCTTTCTTT.

CDR3 sequence (DNA): TGTGCCAGCAGCGTAGGGGCTAGCGGGGCTCAGTATTTT. This sequence encodes CASSVGASGAQYF. The genes are TRBV9 and TRBJ2-3; 9 bases are shared with TRBD2. V lost 0 bases and J lost 12; bases outside the gene matches: 5. This CDR3 region has 13 residues. Germline CDR1 SGDLS, CDR2 YYNGEE. Full variable domain (missing parts from reference TRBV9 and TRBJ2-3): DSGVTQTPKHLITATGQRVTLRCSPRSGDLSVYWYQQSLDQGLQFLIQYYNGEERAKGNILERFSAQQFPDLHSELNLSSLELGDSALYFCASSVGASGAQYFGPGTRLTVL.

The chain uses TRBV11-1 and TRBJ2-3, with D perhaps TRBD2 (7 bases). The V gene's germline CDR1 is SGHAT and CDR2 FQDESV (reference sequence). The CDR3 has 17 amino acids. Trimming removed 5 bases from V and 5 bases from J, with 23 bases in between. The CDR3 is CASSHDSGGGGGDTQYF. The CDR3 DNA reads as TGTGCCAGCAGCCACGACTCTGGCGGGGGCGGGGGAGATACGCAGTATTTT.

The J gene is TRBJ2-2, the V gene TRBV5-1; tentative D call: TRBD1 (6 bases). CDR1 is SGHRS and CDR2 is YFSETQ in the germline V gene. The CDR3 has 16 residues. Trimming shortened V by 2 bases and J by 0 bases, and 11 bases separated the two germline ends. CDR3 in DNA: TGCGCCAGCAGCTTAGACGGACAGTCGAACACCGGGGAGCTGTTTTTT. This encodes CASSLDGQSNTGELFF.

The CDR3 reads CASSPLGQGASGNTIYF. DNA for the CDR3: TGTGCCAGCTCACCCCTGGGACAGGGGGCTTCTGGAAACACCATATATTTT. This chain links TRBV18 with TRBJ1-3; 12 bases line up with TRBD1. Germline V CDR1 and CDR2: KGHSH, LQKENI. V shed 3 bases, J shed 1 base, and the junction held 4 bases outside the gene matches. There are 17 residues in the CDR3.

The V call is TRBV13, the J call TRBJ2-5; D is perhaps TRBD2 (6 bases). The germline V gene has CDR1 PRHDT and CDR2 FYEKMQ (reference sequence). The CDR3 has 16 amino acids. Trimming removed 5 bases at V and 1 base at J, with 17 bases between. The CDR3 is CASSTLRGRGQETQYF. The CDR3 DNA reads as TGTGCCAGCAGCACACTGCGGGGTAGGGGCCAAGAGACCCAGTACTTC.